The rows below give T cell receptor beta chains drawn from one sample of a study of T-cell memory formation after mild COVID-19. TCRdb re-analysed the 5' RACE reads in MiXCR, keeping a single row per CDR3 protein. The table has about 390,000 distinct CDR3 sequences, 20% to 25% seen once. Sequenced sample: PBMCs or a T cell subset sorted from them (not recorded which). These receptors were collected from an adult woman who had mild COVID-19 (a few samples of this study predate the infection). Cell type and time point are not known. The CDR3 runs from the conserved cysteine through the conserved F or W. D genes are given only for firm matches. Some rows mark clone size as missing; the rest say once, few, many or name a class of expanded clone.

TRBV4-2	TRBJ2-1	TRBD2	once	CASSQEGPSGAYNEQFF	TGTGCCAGCAGCCAAGAAGGTCCTAGCGGGGCCTACAATGAGCAGTTCTTC
TRBV12-3/TRBV12-4	TRBJ2-7	.	.	CASRPTGNYEQYF	TGTGCCAGCAGACCTACAGGGAACTACGAGCAGTACTTC
TRBV9	TRBJ1-4	.	many	CASSPGLLDEKLFF	TGTGCCAGCAGCCCGGGCCTGCTCGATGAAAAACTGTTTTTT
TRBV5-1	TRBJ1-1	.	many	CASSLGAGNTEAFF	TGCGCCAGCAGCTTGGGGGCCGGGAACACTGAAGCTTTCTTT
TRBV6-5	TRBJ2-1	TRBD2	.	CASSYSGVAGGNEQFF	TGTGCCAGCAGTTACTCGGGGGTAGCGGGAGGGAATGAGCAGTTCTTC
TRBV5-6	TRBJ2-1	TRBD2	once	CASSQEGLAYNEQFF	TGTGCCAGCAGTCAGGAAGGACTAGCCTACAATGAGCAGTTCTTC
TRBV29-1	TRBJ1-6	TRBD1	.	CSVAFGTGGNTLHF	TGCAGCGTTGCATTTGGGACAGGGGGGAATACCCTCCACTTT
TRBV7-9	TRBJ1-2	TRBD1	.	CASSLGQGAIYGYTF	TGTGCCAGCAGCTTAGGGCAGGGGGCGATCTATGGCTACACCTTC
TRBV3-1	TRBJ2-7	.	.	CASSQVDLQPYEQYF	TGTGCCAGCAGCCAAGTCGACCTTCAACCCTACGAGCAGTACTTC
TRBV9	TRBJ2-3	TRBD1	.	CASSATGAGITDTQYF	TGTGCCAGCAGCGCCACAGGGGCAGGGATCACAGATACGCAGTATTTT
TRBV5-1	TRBJ2-1	.	.	CASSLVGMGNEQFF	TGCGCCAGCAGCTTGGTGGGGATGGGCAATGAGCAGTTCTTC
TRBV7-7	TRBJ2-3	.	many	CASSLGFGRTDTQYF	TGTGCCAGCAGCTTAGGTTTCGGCAGAACAGATACGCAGTATTTT
TRBV6-2/TRBV6-3	TRBJ2-5	.	few	CASRNGGLETQYF	TGTGCCAGCAGGAATGGGGGCCTGGAGACCCAGTACTTC
TRBV2	TRBJ2-2	TRBD2	few	CASSDFAGEGGELFF	TGTGCCAGCAGTGACTTTGCGGGGGAGGGCGGGGAGCTGTTTTTT
TRBV10-3	TRBJ2-7	.	.	CAISEGGTSYEQYF	TGTGCCATCAGTGAAGGCGGCACCTCCTACGAGCAGTACTTC
TRBV5-4	TRBJ2-2	.	few	CASSRIGWGRTSTGELFF	TGTGCCAGCAGCCGGATTGGTTGGGGCCGAACATCCACCGGGGAGCTGTTTTTT
TRBV7-2	TRBJ2-3	.	.	CASSPRGTTDTQYF	TGTGCCAGCAGCCCGAGGGGGACCACAGATACGCAGTATTTT
TRBV5-6	TRBJ2-3	.	.	CASSYQGWGTDTQYF	TGTGCCAGCAGCTATCAGGGGTGGGGGACAGATACGCAGTATTTT
TRBV12-3/TRBV12-4	TRBJ1-6	.	few	CASTETGLGSPLHF	TGTGCCAGCACTGAGACAGGTTTGGGTTCACCCCTCCACTTT
TRBV30	TRBJ2-1	.	.	CAWSQGSEQFF	TGTGCCTGGAGTCAGGGTTCTGAGCAGTTCTTC
TRBV6-2/TRBV6-3	TRBJ1-1	.	few	CASSHLNWSAFF	TGTGCCAGCAGTCACCTTAATTGGTCGGCTTTCTTT
TRBV5-1	TRBJ2-1	.	.	CASSWGDGYNEQFF	TGCGCCAGCAGCTGGGGAGACGGCTACAATGAGCAGTTCTTC